Given below is one T cell receptor beta chain in context. Between the trimmed V and J ends, which lost 11 bases and 0 bases, there was a span of 8 bases. There are 13 residues in the CDR3. In germline, CDR1 is ENHRY, CDR2 SYGVKD. This specimen comes from a study of T-cell memory formation after mild COVID-19. 5'RACE, which relied on constant-segment primers, yielded TCR alpha and TCR beta cDNA libraries carrying sample barcodes and UMIs. TCRdb itself ran the 5' RACE reads through MiXCR, one entry per CDR3 protein. The repertoire holds about 500,000 distinct CDR3 sequences, with around 21% as singletons.

The V gene is TRBV10-3, the J gene TRBJ1-6; D ambiguous. This TCR was sampled from an adult woman who had mild COVID-19 (a few samples of this study predate the infection). Cell type and time point are not known. Source material: PBMCs or a T cell subset sorted from them (not recorded which). This CDR3 is CAARNSYNSPLHF. The DNA for the CDR3 is TGTGCCGCGAGGAACTCCTATAATTCACCCCTCCACTTT.